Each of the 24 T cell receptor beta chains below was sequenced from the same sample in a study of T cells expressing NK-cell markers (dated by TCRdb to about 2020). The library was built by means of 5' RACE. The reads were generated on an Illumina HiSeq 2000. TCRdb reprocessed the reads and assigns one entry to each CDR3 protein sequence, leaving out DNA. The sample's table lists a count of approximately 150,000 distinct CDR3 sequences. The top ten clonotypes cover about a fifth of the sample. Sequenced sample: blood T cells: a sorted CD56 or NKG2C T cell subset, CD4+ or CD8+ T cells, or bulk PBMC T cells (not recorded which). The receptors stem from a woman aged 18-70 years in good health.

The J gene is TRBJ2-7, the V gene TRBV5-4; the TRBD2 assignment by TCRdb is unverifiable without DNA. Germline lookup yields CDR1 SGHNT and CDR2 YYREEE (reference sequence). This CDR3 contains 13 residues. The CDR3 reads CASSRDYSYEQYF.

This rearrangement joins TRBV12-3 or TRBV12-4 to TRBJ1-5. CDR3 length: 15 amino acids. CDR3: CASSFSGQTRQPQHF.

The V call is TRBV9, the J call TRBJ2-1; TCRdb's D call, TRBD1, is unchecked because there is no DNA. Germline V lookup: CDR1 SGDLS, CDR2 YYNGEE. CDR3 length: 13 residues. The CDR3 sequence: CASSLMFGGEQFF.

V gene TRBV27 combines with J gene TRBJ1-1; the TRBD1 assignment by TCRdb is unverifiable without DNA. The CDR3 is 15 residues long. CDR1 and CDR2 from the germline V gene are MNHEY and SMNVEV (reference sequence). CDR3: CASSLTGTGYTEAFF.

This chain's CDR3 is CASSQDSETQYF. This rearrangement joins TRBV3-1 to TRBJ2-5. The CDR3 sequence is 12 residues long. The germline gives CDR1 LGHDT, CDR2 YNNKEL (reference sequence).

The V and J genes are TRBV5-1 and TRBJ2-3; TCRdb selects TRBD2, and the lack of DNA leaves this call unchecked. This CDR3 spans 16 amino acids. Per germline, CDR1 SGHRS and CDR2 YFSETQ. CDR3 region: CASSVGTSGREDTQYF.

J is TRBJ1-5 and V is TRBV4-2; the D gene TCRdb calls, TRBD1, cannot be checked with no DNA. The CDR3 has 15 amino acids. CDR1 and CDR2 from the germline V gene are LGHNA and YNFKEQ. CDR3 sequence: CASSQDIGRDQPQHF.

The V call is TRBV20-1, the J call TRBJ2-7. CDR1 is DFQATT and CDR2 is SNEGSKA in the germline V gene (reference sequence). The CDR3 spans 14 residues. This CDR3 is CSARYAMVSYEQYF.

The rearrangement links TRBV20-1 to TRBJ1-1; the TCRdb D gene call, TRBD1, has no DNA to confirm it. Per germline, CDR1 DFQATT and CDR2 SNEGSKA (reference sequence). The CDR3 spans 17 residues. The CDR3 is CSAHIHPGTGGYTEAFF.

This chain's CDR3 is CASSQTLVSGELFF. The chain employs TRBV7-2 and TRBJ2-2; the TCRdb D gene call, TRBD2, has no DNA to confirm it. CDR1 and CDR2 (germline): SGHTA, FQGNSA. The CDR3 consists of 14 residues.

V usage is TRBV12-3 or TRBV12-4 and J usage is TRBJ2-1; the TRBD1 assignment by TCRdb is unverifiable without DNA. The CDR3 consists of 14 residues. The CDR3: CASSSPGANNEQFF.

This chain's CDR3 is CATSRDGSSGTRQETQYF. The chain employs TRBV15 and TRBJ2-5; TCRdb designates TRBD2, a call that cannot be tested without DNA. Germline loops: CDR1 LNHNV, CDR2 YYDKDF (reference sequence). The CDR3 runs 18 residues.

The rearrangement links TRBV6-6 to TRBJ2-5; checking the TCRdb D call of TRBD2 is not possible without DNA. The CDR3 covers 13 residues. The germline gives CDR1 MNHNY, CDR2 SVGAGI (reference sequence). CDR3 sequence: CASRAEGKETQYF.

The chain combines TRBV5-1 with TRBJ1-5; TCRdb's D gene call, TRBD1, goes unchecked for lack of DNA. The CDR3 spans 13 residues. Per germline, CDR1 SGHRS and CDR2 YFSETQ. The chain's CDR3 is CASRLGQNQPQHF.

Here the CDR3 reads CASSFQGNNSPLHF. The chain links TRBV12-3 or TRBV12-4 to TRBJ1-6; TCRdb picks TRBD1, but there is no DNA to check that call. CDR3 length: 14 amino acids.

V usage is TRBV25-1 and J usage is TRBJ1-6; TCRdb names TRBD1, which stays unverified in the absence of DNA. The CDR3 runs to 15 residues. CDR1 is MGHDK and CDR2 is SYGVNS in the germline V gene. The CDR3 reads CASSEYRGGNSPLHF.

CDR3 loop: CASSPGSTSGNGNEQFF. V gene TRBV12-3 or TRBV12-4 combines with J gene TRBJ2-1; the TCRdb call, TRBD2, lacks DNA for checking. The CDR3 sequence is 17 residues long.

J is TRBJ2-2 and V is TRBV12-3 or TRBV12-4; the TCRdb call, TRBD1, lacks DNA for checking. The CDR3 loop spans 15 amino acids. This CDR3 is CASSPPGNVGGELFF.

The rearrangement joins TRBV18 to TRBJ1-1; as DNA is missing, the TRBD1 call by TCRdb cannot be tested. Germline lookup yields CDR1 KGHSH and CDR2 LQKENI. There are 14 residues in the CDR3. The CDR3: CASSPRDTHTEAFF.

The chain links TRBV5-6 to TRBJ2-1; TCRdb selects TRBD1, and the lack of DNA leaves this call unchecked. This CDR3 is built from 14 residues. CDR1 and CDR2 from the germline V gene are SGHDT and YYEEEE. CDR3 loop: CASSPGGYYNEQFF.

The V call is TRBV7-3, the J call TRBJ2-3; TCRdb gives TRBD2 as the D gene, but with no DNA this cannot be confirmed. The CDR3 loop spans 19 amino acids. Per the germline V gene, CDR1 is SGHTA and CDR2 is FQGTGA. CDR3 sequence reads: CASSLRGRGLVKSTDTQYF.

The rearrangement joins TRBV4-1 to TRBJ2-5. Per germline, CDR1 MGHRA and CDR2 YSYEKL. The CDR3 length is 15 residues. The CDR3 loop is CASSQEKQIQETQYF.

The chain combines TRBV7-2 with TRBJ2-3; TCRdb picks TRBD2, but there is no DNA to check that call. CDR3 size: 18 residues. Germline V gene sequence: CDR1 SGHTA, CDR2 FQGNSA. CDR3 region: CASSPGLAGALFTDTQYF.

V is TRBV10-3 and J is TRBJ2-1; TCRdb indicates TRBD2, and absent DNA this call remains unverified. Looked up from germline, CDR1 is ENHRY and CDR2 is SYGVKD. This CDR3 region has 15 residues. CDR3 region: CAIRGIAGAVNEQFF.